Below are 20 T cell receptor beta chains sequenced from a single sample in a study of CD8 T cells in Susac syndrome. Reverse transcription of roughly 0.5 to 1 ug RNA was carried out with random hexamers. In TCRdb, the immunoSEQ multiplex PCR reads were re-called with MiXCR into one record per CDR3 protein. The repertoire has 150,000 to 200,000 distinct CDR3 sequences, 90% to 95% of them found once; the top ten carry 0.16%. The sequencing sample was made of CD8+ T cells from PBMCs. These receptors were taken from a human donor with multiple sclerosis.

The chain carries TRBV5-1 and TRBJ2-1; TRBD2 might be the D (6 bases). The CDR3 has 14 residues. Trimming removed 2 bases at V and 10 bases at J, with 16 bases between. Germline V gives CDR1 SGHRS, CDR2 YFSETQ. CDR3 sequence: CASSFYTGGEEQFF. The CDR3 nucleotides read TGCGCCAGCAGCTTCTATACGGGCGGGGAGGAGCAGTTCTTC. The full variable domain, completed using reference TRBV5-1 and TRBJ2-1, is KAGVTQTPRYLIKTRGQQVTLSCSPISGHRSVSWYQQTPGQGLQFLFEYFSETQRNKGNFPGRFSGRQFSNSRSEMNVSTLELGDSALYLCASSFYTGGEEQFFGPGTRLTVL.

The chain uses TRBV6-1 and TRBJ2-1; weak D call: TRBD2 (6 bases). The ends were cut back, 6 bases at V and 2 bases at J, with 26 bases in the middle. The CDR3 extends over 19 amino acids. CDR1 MNHNS and CDR2 SASEGT come from the germline V gene. The CDR3 DNA sequence: TGTGCCAGCAGCTGGGGACGCGGGGTGTTCGAGTTCGCCTACAATGAGCAGTTCTTC. Translated, it gives CASSWGRGVFEFAYNEQFF.

V is TRBV20-1 and J is TRBJ1-5, with 8 bases lining up with TRBD1. J gave up 0 bases and V 5 bases, and 12 bases lay outside the gene matches. Germline V gives CDR1 DFQATT, CDR2 SNEGSKA (reference sequence). This CDR3 has 17 amino acids. In nucleotides, the CDR3 is TGCAGTGCTGGGGACAGGAGGTCCCCCTATAGCAATCAGCCCCAGCATTTT. This sequence encodes CSAGDRRSPYSNQPQHF.

This clonotype has just one count. The chain has TRBV4-1 and TRBJ2-3; 13 nucleotides agree with TRBD2. This CDR3 has 17 amino acids. The germline V gene encodes CDR1 MGHRA and CDR2 YSYEKL. V lost 2 bases and J lost 4; bases outside the gene matches: 6. CDR3: CASSQRTSGGAADTQYF. The CDR3, as DNA: TGCGCCAGCAGCCAACGGACTAGCGGGGGAGCGGCAGATACGCAGTATTTT.

The chain employs TRBV20-1 and TRBJ2-1, with 12 bases that match TRBD2. CDR3 length: 14 amino acids. The germline V gene has CDR1 DFQATT and CDR2 SNEGSKA (reference sequence). V dropped 5 bases and J dropped 10; count of bases not matched to a gene: 9. CDR3 loop: CSAPRLAGVFEQFF. The CDR3 nucleotides read TGCAGTGCTCCCCGACTAGCGGGAGTCTTCGAGCAGTTCTTC.

The chain joins TRBV15 to TRBJ2-1; the D gene is possibly TRBD2 (5 bases). The CDR3 loop spans 14 amino acids. Trimming left V 5 bases short and J 10 bases short, with 18 bases between. In germline, CDR1 is LNHNV, CDR2 YYDKDF (reference sequence). Here the CDR3 reads CATSSQRTKVEQFF. CDR3 DNA sequence: TGTGCCACCAGCTCTCAGCGGACGAAGGTAGAGCAGTTCTTC. The variable domain in full, with the rest retrieved from reference TRBV15 and TRBJ2-1, is DAMVIQNPRYQVTQFGKPVTLSCSQTLNHNVMYWYQQKSSQAPKLLFHYYDKDFNNEADTPDNFQSRRPNTSFCFLDIRSPGLGDTAMYLCATSSQRTKVEQFFGPGTRLTVL.

CDR3 coding DNA: TGCAGCGCCACGACAGGGGGCGCGGGGGGCTACACCTTC. Its protein is CSATTGGAGGYTF. The V call is TRBV29-1, the J call TRBJ1-2; 10 bases agree with TRBD1. Germline CDR1 reads SQVTM; CDR2 reads ANQGSEA. J was trimmed by 8 bases and V by 7 bases; bases with no gene match: 10. The CDR3 contains 13 residues.

V is TRBV27 and J is TRBJ1-2; unclear D gene. CDR3 length equals 14 residues. Trimming removed 7 bases from V and 7 bases from J, with 19 bases in between. The germline V gene has CDR1 MNHEY and CDR2 SMNVEV (reference sequence). The CDR3 sequence: CASTSGPLISGYTF. The CDR3 DNA is TGTGCCAGCACCTCCGGACCTCTTATTTCTGGCTACACCTTC.

V and J are TRBV15 and TRBJ2-5, with 9 bases that match TRBD2. Germline V gene lookup returns CDR1 LNHNV and CDR2 YYDKDF (reference sequence). Trimming cost V 4 bases and J 5 bases; bases outside gene matches: 5. This CDR3 region has 14 residues. In DNA form, the CDR3 reads TGTGCCACCAGCACTATAGCGGGGGCGGAGACCCAGTACTTC. Its translation is CATSTIAGAETQYF.

The gene calls are TRBV11-2 and TRBJ2-3, with a weak D call TRBD2 (6 bases). The CDR3 runs 16 residues. CDR1 is SGHAT and CDR2 is FQNNGV in the germline V gene. Trimming took off 5 bases at V and 2 bases at J, with 17 bases between the two ends. CDR3: CASSLPVAAITDTQYF. CDR3 in DNA: TGTGCCAGCAGCCTCCCAGTAGCGGCGATCACAGATACGCAGTATTTT. The variable domain in full, with the rest retrieved from reference TRBV11-2 and TRBJ2-3, is EAGVAQSPRYKIIEKRQSVAFWCNPISGHATLYWYQQILGQGPKLLIQFQNNGVVDDSQLPKDRFSAERLKGVDSTLKIQPAKLEDSAVYLCASSLPVAAITDTQYFGPGTRLTVL.

This sequence joins TRBV12-5 and TRBJ2-1; 9 nucleotides align to TRBD1. V dropped 2 bases and J dropped 3; count of bases not matched to a gene: 8. The CDR3 is 17 amino acids. CDR1 is LGHNT, CDR2 FRNRAP, per germline. The CDR3 sequence is CASGLITGDRDYNEQFF. The CDR3 nucleotides are TGTGCTAGTGGTTTGATAACGGGGGACAGGGACTACAATGAGCAGTTCTTC.

A word on this clonotype: A junction end diverges from the germline sequence, so it may reflect a read error. The chain employs TRBV11-2 and TRBJ2-1, with 7 nucleotides matching TRBD2. This CDR3 has 12 amino acids. Germline-derived CDR1 and CDR2 are SGHAT and FQNNGV. Here the CDR3 DNA reads TGTGCCAGCAGCTTAGTCCTAGCGGATGCTGCCTTC. It is translated as CASSLVLADAAF.

The CDR3 sequence is CASSEPPSGLAGGYEQYF. CDR3 DNA sequence: TGTGCCAGCAGTGAACCCCCATCTGGACTAGCGGGCGGCTACGAGCAGTACTTC. V and J are TRBV2 and TRBJ2-7, with 11 positions matching TRBD2. V lost 2 bases, J lost 3 bases, and 12 bases stayed unmatched. CDR3 length: 18 amino acids. Germline lookup yields CDR1 SNHLY and CDR2 FYNNEI.

This clonotype has just one count. The gene calls are TRBV30 and TRBJ2-2, with a possible D match to TRBD2 (6 bases). The length of the CDR3 is 14 residues. In germline, CDR1 is GTSNPN, CDR2 SVGIG (reference sequence). The V gene lost 1 base and the J gene lost 6 bases, with 12 bases spanning the gap. The CDR3 bases are TGTGCCTGGAGTGGCGGGATAGCTCCCGGGGAGCTGTTTTTT. It specifies CAWSGGIAPGELFF.

This clonotype was seen a handful of times. The J gene is TRBJ2-7, the V gene TRBV13; no clear D. This CDR3 comprises 13 residues. The V end was cut by 0 bases, the J end by 3 bases, with 6 bases between. Per the germline V gene, CDR1 is PRHDT and CDR2 is FYEKMQ (reference sequence). Written as DNA, the CDR3 is TGTGCCAGCAGCTTAGGGGGTTACTACGAGCAGTACTTC. It specifies CASSLGGYYEQYF.

This clonotype appeared once. J is TRBJ2-5 and V is TRBV12-3 or TRBV12-4; D is possibly TRBD1 or TRBD2 (6 bases each). This CDR3 has 15 amino acids. V lost 4 bases to trimming and J lost 6 bases, with 18 bases between them. The CDR3 region is CASSSGGRIGQTQYF. As DNA, the CDR3 is TGTGCCAGCAGTTCTGGGGGGCGGATTGGGCAGACCCAGTACTTC.

This chain joins TRBV20-1 and TRBJ2-1; D unresolved. The CDR3 is 14 residues long. Trimming took 0 bases from V and 0 from J, leaving 6 bases between them. Germline V lookup: CDR1 DFQATT, CDR2 SNEGSKA (reference sequence). CDR3 bases: TGCAGTGCTAGAGATGATAGCTCCTACAATGAGCAGTTCTTC. Its translation: CSARDDSSYNEQFF.

V is TRBV12-3 or TRBV12-4 and J is TRBJ2-2; D is undetermined. V shed 1 base and J shed 3 bases, with 3 bases lying between them. The CDR3 consists of 13 residues. The CDR3 coding sequence is TGTGCCAGCAGTTTAGGTTACACCGGGGAGCTGTTTTTT. Protein: CASSLGYTGELFF.

V and J are TRBV27 and TRBJ2-7; D gene unclear. Germline V gene data show CDR1 as MNHEY and CDR2 as SMNVEV (reference sequence). Trimming shortened V by 3 bases and J by 2 bases, and 8 bases separated the two germline ends. This CDR3 region has 13 residues. The CDR3, as DNA: TGTGCCAGCAGTTTGCAAGCGACCTACGAGCAGTACTTC. This sequence encodes CASSLQATYEQYF.

This rearrangement joins TRBV30 to TRBJ2-2; D remains ambiguous. V was trimmed by 1 base and J by 6 bases, leaving 12 bases between them. CDR3 length equals 14 residues. In germline, CDR1 is GTSNPN, CDR2 SVGIG (reference sequence). In nucleotides, the CDR3 is TGTGCCTGGAGTGGGACGGTGCAGCCCGGGGAGCTGTTTTTT. It codes for CAWSGTVQPGELFF.